This T cell receptor beta chain was sequenced during a study of cytomegalovirus exposure and HLA in healthy donors. Findings of the study overall: Trimming of TCR beta V- and J-genes showed a link, identified in a later analysis, to a missense DCLRE1C variant. An analysis that was carried out later associated 15,000 to 20,000 TCR beta sequences with HLA alleles at 0.05 false discovery rate. The classifier reportedly diagnosed cytomegalovirus status with high sensitivity and specificity. Analysis was performed later, and it showed HLA-associated TCR beta chains to be more clonally expanded than equally common others.

PCR used 60 Vbeta primers and 13 Jbeta primers. Sequenced by immunoSEQ multiplex PCR; TCRdb stores in-frame clones only, minus some. Among 150,000 to 200,000 clones listed, 9.5% were seen once. Turning to this clone: Its antigen is currently unknown.

V lost 3 bases and J lost 5; bases outside the gene matches: 4. The germline gives CDR1 SGDLS, CDR2 YYNGEE. The CDR3 is made up of 14 amino acids. The sequenced sample consisted of PBMCs. This rearrangement joins TRBV9 to TRBJ2-1; TRBD1 matches 8 bases. The sequence derives from a woman aged 25 to 39 in good health and CMV-seropositive. CDR3 in amino acids: CASSGGQGNNEQFF. The CDR3 bases are TGTGCCAGCAGCGGAGGACAGGGAAACAATGAGCAGTTCTTC.